The present TCR beta chain was sequenced within a study of tissue T cells after allogeneic stem cell transplantation. About the study: Pathologist H&E review favored samples with visible lymphocytes for sequencing among multiple samples.

V lost 4 bases and J lost 0, with 19 bases in between. The CDR3 contains 18 residues. The germline CDR1 and CDR2 sequences are MDHEN and SYDVKM. Repertoires were generated with immunoSEQ multiplex PCR, while TCRdb's copy carries only in-frame clones and drops some. The table includes just over 9,500 clones, around 64% detected once. This clone showed up just a few times. What it recognizes is unknown. The study's findings and limits: Tissue-detected TCR repertoire was only partly captured by blood and spleen T cells. Some tissue clones might be persisting host cells; their alloreactivity or antigen specificity was not determined.

Autopsy tissues included GI tract, liver, skin and lymphoid organs. The chain recombines TRBV28 with TRBJ2-1; no clear D. The input for sequencing was tissue from the ileum, taken at autopsy. This receptor was obtained from a woman aged 18-55 years with breast cancer. This CDR3 reads CASSSFRSRQSSYNEQFF. CDR3 in DNA: TGTGCCAGCAGTTCCTTCCGCTCCCGGCAAAGCTCCTACAATGAGCAGTTCTTC.